The clone carrying this TCR beta chain was observed a handful of times. The target antigen is unknown. UMIs were added to TCR cDNA along with a universal primer site when it was made by 5'RACE template switching. TCRdb analysed the 5' RACE reads with MiXCR anew, one entry per CDR3 protein. The table lists around 320,000 distinct CDR3 sequences, under 9% of them singletons. The sample comes from a study of T cells after yellow fever vaccination. General study results and limits: There was a possibility that FACS-sorted repertoires contained abundant clonotypes contaminating from the bulk population. A large majority of primary-vaccination clones showed up again after the booster (under 98% CD4, 88% CD8). Weaker overall was a secondary response that nonetheless peaked faster, on day 5 versus 15.

The source is a man younger than 30 who received the YFV17D yellow fever vaccine. Sequencing used CD4+ T cells sorted from PBMCs, obtained 5 days after the yellow fever booster vaccination.

The DNA of the CDR3 is TGCAGCGTTGAGGGGTCAGGGGGAGGCTACACCTTC. Translating it yields CSVEGSGGGYTF. The chain is built from TRBV29-1 and TRBJ1-2; TRBD1 matches 7 bases. CDR3 length: 12 residues. Germline CDR1 and CDR2: SQVTM and ANQGSEA. Trimming took 3 bases from V and 8 from J; bases not matched to a gene: 6.